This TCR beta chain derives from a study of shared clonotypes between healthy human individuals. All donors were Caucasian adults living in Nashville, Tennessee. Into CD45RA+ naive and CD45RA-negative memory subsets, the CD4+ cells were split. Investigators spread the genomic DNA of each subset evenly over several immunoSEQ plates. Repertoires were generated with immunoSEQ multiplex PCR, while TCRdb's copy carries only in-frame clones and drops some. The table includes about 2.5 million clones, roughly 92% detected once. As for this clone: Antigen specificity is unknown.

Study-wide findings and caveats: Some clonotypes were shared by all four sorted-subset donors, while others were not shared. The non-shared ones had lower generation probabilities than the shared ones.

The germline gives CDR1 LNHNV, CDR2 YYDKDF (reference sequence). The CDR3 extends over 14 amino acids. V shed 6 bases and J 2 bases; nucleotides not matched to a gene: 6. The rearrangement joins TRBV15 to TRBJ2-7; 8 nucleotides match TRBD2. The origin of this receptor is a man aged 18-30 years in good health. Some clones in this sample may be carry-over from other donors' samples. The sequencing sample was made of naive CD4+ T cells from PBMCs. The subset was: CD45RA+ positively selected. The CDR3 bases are TGTGCCACCAGTCAACGGGAGGGCACCTACGAGCAGTACTTC. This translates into CATSQREGTYEQYF.